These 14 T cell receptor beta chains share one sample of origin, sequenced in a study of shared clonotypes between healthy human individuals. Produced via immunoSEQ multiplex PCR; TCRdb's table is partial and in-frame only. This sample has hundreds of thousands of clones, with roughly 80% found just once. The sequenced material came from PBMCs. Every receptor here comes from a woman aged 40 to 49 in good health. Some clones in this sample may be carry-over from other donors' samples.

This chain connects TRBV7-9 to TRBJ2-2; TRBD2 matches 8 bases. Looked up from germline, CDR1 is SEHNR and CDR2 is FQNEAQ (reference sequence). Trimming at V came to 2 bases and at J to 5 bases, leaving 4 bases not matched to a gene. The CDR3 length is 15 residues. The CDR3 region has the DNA TGTGCCAGCAGCTTAACTAGCGGTTTAACCGGGGAGCTGTTTTTT. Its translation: CASSLTSGLTGELFF.

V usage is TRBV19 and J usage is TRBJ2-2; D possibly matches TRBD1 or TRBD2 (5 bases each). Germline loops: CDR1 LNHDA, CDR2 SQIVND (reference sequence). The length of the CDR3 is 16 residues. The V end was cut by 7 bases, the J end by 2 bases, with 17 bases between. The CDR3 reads CASMGEGRYNTGELFF. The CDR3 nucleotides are TGTGCCAGTATGGGCGAGGGGCGATACAACACCGGGGAGCTGTTTTTT.

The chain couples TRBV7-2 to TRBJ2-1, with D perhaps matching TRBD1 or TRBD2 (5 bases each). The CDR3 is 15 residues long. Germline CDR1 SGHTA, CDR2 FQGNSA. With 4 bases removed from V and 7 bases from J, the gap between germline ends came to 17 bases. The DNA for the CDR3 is TGTGCCAGCAGCTACCGGGACGGACTTAGGAATGAGCAGTTCTTC. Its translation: CASSYRDGLRNEQFF.

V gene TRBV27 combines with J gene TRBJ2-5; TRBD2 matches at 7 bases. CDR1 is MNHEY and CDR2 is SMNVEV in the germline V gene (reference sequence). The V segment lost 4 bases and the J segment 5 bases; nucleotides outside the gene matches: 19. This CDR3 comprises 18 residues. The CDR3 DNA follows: TGTGCCAGCAGTTGGAAAAAAGGGAGCGGGGCCACTGGGGAGACCCAGTACTTC. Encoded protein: CASSWKKGSGATGETQYF.

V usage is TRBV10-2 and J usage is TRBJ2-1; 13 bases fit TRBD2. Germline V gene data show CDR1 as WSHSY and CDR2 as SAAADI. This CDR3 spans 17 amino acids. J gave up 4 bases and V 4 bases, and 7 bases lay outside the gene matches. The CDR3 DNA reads TGCGCCAGCAGTGGGAGGACTAGCGGGAGTCAATACAATGAGCAGTTCTTC. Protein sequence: CASSGRTSGSQYNEQFF.

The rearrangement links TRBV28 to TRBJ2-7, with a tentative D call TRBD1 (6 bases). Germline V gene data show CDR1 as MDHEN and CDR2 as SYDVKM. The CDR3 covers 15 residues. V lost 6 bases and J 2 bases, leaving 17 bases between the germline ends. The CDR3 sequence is CASREFWTEPYEQYF. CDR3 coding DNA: TGTGCCAGCAGGGAGTTTTGGACAGAGCCCTACGAGCAGTACTTC.

The CDR3 spells CASSKHKTGPYSVYEQYF. CDR3 DNA sequence: TGTGCCAGCAGCAAACACAAGACAGGGCCCTACTCAGTTTACGAGCAGTACTTC. The chain joins TRBV21-1 to TRBJ2-7; the D segment call TRBD1 is taken from the table without a DNA check. TRBV21-1 is a pseudogene segment. The CDR3 loop spans 18 amino acids.

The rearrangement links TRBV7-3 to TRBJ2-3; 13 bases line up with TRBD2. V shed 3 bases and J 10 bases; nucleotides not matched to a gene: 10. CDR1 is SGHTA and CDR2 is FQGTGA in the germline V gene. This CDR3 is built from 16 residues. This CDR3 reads CASSLGTSGTQGSQYF. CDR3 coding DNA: TGTGCCAGCAGCTTGGGGACTAGCGGGACTCAGGGGTCGCAGTATTTT.

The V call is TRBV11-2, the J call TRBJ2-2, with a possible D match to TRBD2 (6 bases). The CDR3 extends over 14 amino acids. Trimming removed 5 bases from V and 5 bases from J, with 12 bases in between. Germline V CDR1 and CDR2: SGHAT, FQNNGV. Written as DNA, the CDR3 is TGTGCCAGCAGCCTAAGACGGGAGACCGGGGAGCTGTTTTTT. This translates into CASSLRRETGELFF.

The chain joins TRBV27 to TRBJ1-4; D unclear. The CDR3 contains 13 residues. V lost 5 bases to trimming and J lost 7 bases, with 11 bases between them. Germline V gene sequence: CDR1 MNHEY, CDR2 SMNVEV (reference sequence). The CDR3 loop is CASSPRTLEKLFF. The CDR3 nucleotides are TGTGCCAGCAGTCCCCGGACCCTTGAAAAACTGTTTTTT.

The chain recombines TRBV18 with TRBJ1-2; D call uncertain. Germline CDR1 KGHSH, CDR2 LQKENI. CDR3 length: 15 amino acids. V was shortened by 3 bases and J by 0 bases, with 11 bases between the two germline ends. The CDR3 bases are TGTGCCAGCTCACCCGAAGGCCTGCCTAACTATGGCTACACCTTC. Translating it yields CASSPEGLPNYGYTF.

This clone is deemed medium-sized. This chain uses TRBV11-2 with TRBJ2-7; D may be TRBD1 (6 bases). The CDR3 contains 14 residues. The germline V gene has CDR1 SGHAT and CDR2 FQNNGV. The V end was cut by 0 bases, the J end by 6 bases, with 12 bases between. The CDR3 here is CASSLDRGAGEQYF. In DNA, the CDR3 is TGTGCCAGCAGCTTAGACAGGGGAGCCGGCGAGCAGTACTTC.

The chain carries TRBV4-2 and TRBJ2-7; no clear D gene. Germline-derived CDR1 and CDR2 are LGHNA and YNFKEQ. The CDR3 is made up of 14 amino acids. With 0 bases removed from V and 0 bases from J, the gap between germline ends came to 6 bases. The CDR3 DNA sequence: TGTGCCAGCAGCCAAGATAGGGTCTCCTACGAGCAGTACTTC. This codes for CASSQDRVSYEQYF.

The DNA for the CDR3 is TGTGCCAGCAGCCTGGACAGGGGTGGATATGGCTACACCTTC. This sequence encodes CASSLDRGGYGYTF. This chain uses TRBV7-2 with TRBJ1-2; 9 nucleotides line up with TRBD1. Trimming took 5 bases from V and 5 from J; bases not matched to a gene: 6. The germline V gene encodes CDR1 SGHTA and CDR2 FQGNSA. CDR3 length: 14 residues. The full variable domain, completed using reference TRBV7-2 and TRBJ1-2, is GAGVSQSPSNKVTEKGKDVELRCDPISGHTALYWYRQSLGQGLEFLIYFQGNSAPDKSGLPSDRFSAERTGGSVSTLTIQRTQQEDSAVYLCASSLDRGGYGYTFGSGTRLTVV.